This T cell receptor beta chain was sequenced during a study of beta chain features in type 1 diabetes. Overall study results and limits: PCR might favor shorter templates, but any such skew would affect patients and controls equally. Shorter TCRB CDR3s, moderately but significantly so, were found in Type 1 diabetes patients in all four CD4+ subsets.

The whole isolated RNA underwent reverse transcription, so sequencing captured expressed TCRB transcripts. The data were produced by immunoSEQ multiplex PCR, yet TCRdb's version contains in-frame clones alone and is incomplete. The repertoire holds 900,000 or so clones, with under 20% as singletons. V was shortened by 6 bases and J by 3 bases, with 18 bases between the two germline ends. CDR1 MDHEN and CDR2 SYDVKM come from the germline V gene. The CDR3 loop spans 16 amino acids. Points on this clone: The target antigen is unknown.

One heparinised draw of blood, averaging approximately 110 mL, came from each donor. Researchers reported sorting CD4+ naive, central memory, regulatory and stem cell-like memory cells via CD45RO/CCR7/CD25/CD127/CD95/CD27. The specimen was naive CD4+ T cells from blood. This sequence joins TRBV28 and TRBJ2-1, with D possibly TRBD1 on 6 matching bases. The receptor's source is a woman aged 18-35 years in good health. The CDR3 DNA is TGTGCCAGCAGGGGGGCAGGGCTTAACTTCTACAATGAGCAGTTCTTC. As protein: CASRGAGLNFYNEQFF.